The 20 T cell receptor beta chains listed next were all sequenced from one sample in a study of blood T cell repertoires in COVID-19. Repertoires were generated with immunoSEQ multiplex PCR, while TCRdb's copy carries only in-frame clones and drops some. The table shows approximately 180,000 clones, with more than 85% occurring only once. The sample taken for sequencing was PBMCs or T cells enriched from blood (not recorded which). The receptors derive from a human donor with acute COVID-19. The donor label of this sample is uncertain.

The chain joins TRBV24-1 to TRBJ1-3, with D uncertain. Germline V gene lookup returns CDR1 KGHDR and CDR2 SFDVKD. Deletions cut 3 bases from V and 7 bases from J, with 6 bases between. The CDR3 is 12 amino acids. The CDR3 region has the DNA TGTGCCACCAGTGATGGGAGGAACACCATATATTTT. It encodes CATSDGRNTIYF.

This clone was counted between two and nine times. The chain combines TRBV28 with TRBJ2-7; possibly TRBD1 for D (5 bases). The V end lost 5 bases, the J end lost 4 bases, and 18 bases lay between the germline ends. Germline V gene data show CDR1 as MDHEN and CDR2 as SYDVKM. CDR3 length: 15 residues. CDR3 sequence (DNA): TGTGCCAGCAGTCTGCAGGGAAGGGCAGGATACGAGCAGTACTTC. The encoded protein is CASSLQGRAGYEQYF.

The chain combines TRBV5-1 with TRBJ2-7, with 8 positions matching TRBD1. The V gene end was trimmed by 4 bases and the J gene end by 3 bases; junction bases not matched to a gene: 9. Looked up from germline, CDR1 is SGHRS and CDR2 is YFSETQ. The CDR3 loop spans 15 amino acids. CDR3 sequence reads: CASSRPDRVFYEQYF. The CDR3 region has the DNA TGCGCCAGCAGCCGCCCGGACAGGGTGTTCTACGAGCAGTACTTC.

This sequence joins TRBV28 and TRBJ2-1, with TRBD1 matching over 11 bases. J lost 2 bases, V lost 8 bases, and 2 bases had no gene match. This CDR3 comprises 14 residues. Germline values: CDR1 MDHEN, CDR2 SYDVKM. This CDR3 reads CASGTGGPYNEQFF. The CDR3 DNA reads TGTGCCAGCGGGACAGGGGGACCCTACAATGAGCAGTTCTTC.

The rearrangement uses TRBV6-5 and TRBJ2-7; TRBD1 is a possible D gene (6 bases). Trimming removed 0 bases at V and 4 bases at J, with 13 bases between. CDR1 is MNHEY and CDR2 is SVGAGI in the germline V gene. The CDR3 covers 15 residues. CDR3 residues: CASSYSRGQGYEQYF. The CDR3 nucleotides are TGTGCCAGCAGTTACTCGAGGGGACAAGGATACGAGCAGTACTTC.

This clone was detected only a few times. This sequence joins TRBV6-5 and TRBJ1-1; D perhaps matches TRBD1 (5 bases). The germline V gene encodes CDR1 MNHEY and CDR2 SVGAGI. The CDR3 is 14 amino acids. The V and J ends lost 6 bases and 0 bases respectively, with 11 bases between them. In nucleotides, the CDR3 is TGTGCCAGCAGCCAGGGACTCATGAACACTGAAGCTTTCTTT. It is translated as CASSQGLMNTEAFF.

The chain couples TRBV5-1 to TRBJ1-1; 9 bases agree with TRBD1. After removal of 3 bases from V and 2 bases from J, the junction contained 2 bases not matched to a gene. Germline V gene lookup returns CDR1 SGHRS and CDR2 YFSETQ. The length of the CDR3 is 14 residues. The CDR3 DNA follows: TGCGCCAGCAGCTCGGGACAGGGAAACACTGAAGCTTTCTTT. Translation gives CASSSGQGNTEAFF.

This clone has a handful of counts. The chain couples TRBV2 to TRBJ2-1; 11 positions agree with TRBD1. V was clipped by 3 bases and J by 8 bases; unmatched bases: 6. The CDR3 extends over 15 amino acids. From germline, CDR1 is SNHLY and CDR2 FYNNEI. The CDR3 loop is CASSDRTGGSDEQFF. As DNA, the CDR3 is TGTGCCAGCAGTGATCGGACAGGGGGCTCCGATGAGCAGTTCTTC.

This clone was detected a few times. This rearrangement joins TRBV5-6 to TRBJ1-5, with D hard to call. This CDR3 spans 13 amino acids. Trimming cost V 4 bases and J 4 bases, with 9 bases left between them. Germline CDR1 is SGHDT and CDR2 is YYEEEE. CDR3 bases: TGTGCCAGCAGCCCGGCGGGGAATCAGCCCCAGCATTTT. This encodes CASSPAGNQPQHF.

V and J are TRBV19 and TRBJ2-7, with TRBD2 matching 9 bases. The CDR3 has 15 residues. CDR1 LNHDA and CDR2 SQIVND come from the germline V gene (reference sequence). The junction had 3 bases not matched to a gene; V was cut back by 1 base and J by 2 bases. The CDR3 sequence is CASSIGSGGTYEQYF. In nucleotides, the CDR3 is TGTGCCAGTAGTATAGGAAGCGGGGGGACCTACGAGCAGTACTTC.

V is TRBV12-3 or TRBV12-4 and J is TRBJ1-3; no clear D. This CDR3 is 13 amino acids long. Trimming pared 5 bases from V and 4 bases from J, leaving 9 bases between. The CDR3, as DNA: TGTGCCAGCAGTGACTTAGGCGGAAACACCATATATTTT. Its protein is CASSDLGGNTIYF.

V is TRBV5-6 and J is TRBJ2-5, with D maybe TRBD2 (6 bases). V was cut by 0 bases and J by 1 base, with 16 bases left in between. The CDR3 has 17 amino acids. Looked up from germline, CDR1 is SGHDT and CDR2 is YYEEEE. In DNA form, the CDR3 reads TGTGCCAGCAGCTTGGTCCTAACTAAGGGACTCCAAGAGACCCAGTACTTC. It specifies CASSLVLTKGLQETQYF.

CDR3 amino acids: CSARDSGEQYF. The CDR3 DNA reads as TGCAGTGCTAGAGATAGTGGCGAGCAGTACTTC. This chain joins TRBV20-1 and TRBJ2-7; the D is unclear. V was trimmed by 0 bases and J by 6 bases, leaving 6 bases between them. Germline CDR1 and CDR2: DFQATT and SNEGSKA (reference sequence). CDR3 length: 11 residues.

This chain uses TRBV19 with TRBJ1-2; 10 positions agree with TRBD1. V lost 5 bases and J lost 5; bases outside the gene matches: 8. Germline V gene lookup returns CDR1 LNHDA and CDR2 SQIVND (reference sequence). This CDR3 has 15 residues. CDR3 loop: CASSPPGQGWYGYTF. As DNA, the CDR3 is TGTGCCAGTAGTCCTCCGGGACAGGGGTGGTATGGCTACACCTTC.

The chain carries TRBV10-3 and TRBJ2-7, with a tentative D call TRBD1 (5 bases). V was trimmed by 6 bases and J by 2 bases, leaving 11 bases between them. The germline V gene encodes CDR1 ENHRY and CDR2 SYGVKD. This CDR3 spans 13 amino acids. The chain's CDR3 is CAISQQVTYEQYF. Written as DNA, the CDR3 is TGTGCCATCAGCCAACAGGTAACCTACGAGCAGTACTTC.

In its sample, this clone was seen a few times. This chain connects TRBV27 to TRBJ1-2, with 8 bases that match TRBD1. The CDR3 has 15 amino acids. V shed 5 bases, J shed 5 bases, and the junction held 10 bases outside the gene matches. Germline assignment: CDR1 MNHEY and CDR2 SMNVEV (reference sequence). The CDR3 sequence: CASSPGTGGYYGYTF. The CDR3, as DNA: TGTGCCAGCAGTCCCGGGACAGGAGGGTATTATGGCTACACCTTC.

The chain couples TRBV6-5 to TRBJ2-2, with 8 positions matching TRBD1. J lost 5 bases, V lost 7 bases, and 6 bases had no gene match. Germline assignment: CDR1 MNHEY and CDR2 SVGAGI. The CDR3 runs 14 residues. CDR3 in amino acids: CASIGRGQTGELFF. The CDR3 region has the DNA TGTGCCAGCATCGGCAGGGGGCAGACCGGGGAGCTGTTTTTT.

The V gene is TRBV7-2, the J gene TRBJ2-5; 9 nucleotides agree with TRBD2. In germline, CDR1 is SGHTA, CDR2 FQGNSA. J was trimmed by 5 bases and V by 6 bases; bases with no gene match: 7. This CDR3 has 14 residues. CDR3: CASRGLAYDETQYF. CDR3 nucleotides: TGTGCCAGCAGGGGACTAGCCTACGACGAGACCCAGTACTTC.

This rearrangement joins TRBV6-1 to TRBJ2-7, with a possible D match to TRBD1 (5 bases). Between the trimmed V and J ends, which lost 1 base and 2 bases, there was a span of 12 bases. This CDR3 is built from 15 residues. The germline V gene has CDR1 MNHNS and CDR2 SASEGT. The CDR3 is CASSEGEGAAYEQYF. For the CDR3, the DNA is TGTGCCAGCAGTGAAGGAGAAGGGGCGGCCTACGAGCAGTACTTC.

This clone was counted once. The chain couples TRBV10-3 to TRBJ1-4, with 8 bases aligning to TRBD1. CDR3 length: 14 residues. The V segment lost 6 bases and the J segment 7 bases; nucleotides outside the gene matches: 7. Germline V gene lookup returns CDR1 ENHRY and CDR2 SYGVKD. The CDR3 protein is CAIRPQGVGEKLFF. The CDR3 coding sequence is TGTGCCATCAGACCACAGGGGGTTGGTGAAAAACTGTTTTTT.